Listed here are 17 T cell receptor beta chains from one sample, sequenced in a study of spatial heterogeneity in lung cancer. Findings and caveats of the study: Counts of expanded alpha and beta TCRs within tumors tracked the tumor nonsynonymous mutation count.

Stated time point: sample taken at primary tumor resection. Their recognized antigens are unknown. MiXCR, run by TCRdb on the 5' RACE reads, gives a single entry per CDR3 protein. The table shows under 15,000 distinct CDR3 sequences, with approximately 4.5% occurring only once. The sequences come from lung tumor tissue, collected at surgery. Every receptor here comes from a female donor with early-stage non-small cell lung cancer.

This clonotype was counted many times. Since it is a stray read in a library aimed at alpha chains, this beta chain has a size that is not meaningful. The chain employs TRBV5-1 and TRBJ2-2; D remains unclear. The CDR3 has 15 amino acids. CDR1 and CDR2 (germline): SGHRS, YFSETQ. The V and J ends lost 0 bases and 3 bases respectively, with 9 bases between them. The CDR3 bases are TGCGCCAGCAGCTTGGATGGCAGATACACCGGGGAGCTGTTTTTT. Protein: CASSLDGRYTGELFF.

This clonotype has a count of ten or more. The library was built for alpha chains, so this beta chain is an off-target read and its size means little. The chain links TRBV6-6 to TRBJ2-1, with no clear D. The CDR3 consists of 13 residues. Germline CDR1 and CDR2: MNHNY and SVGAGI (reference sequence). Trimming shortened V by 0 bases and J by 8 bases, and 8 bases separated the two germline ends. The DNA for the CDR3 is TGTGCCAGCAGTTACTCACCACGGGATGAGCAGTTCTTC. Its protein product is CASSYSPRDEQFF.

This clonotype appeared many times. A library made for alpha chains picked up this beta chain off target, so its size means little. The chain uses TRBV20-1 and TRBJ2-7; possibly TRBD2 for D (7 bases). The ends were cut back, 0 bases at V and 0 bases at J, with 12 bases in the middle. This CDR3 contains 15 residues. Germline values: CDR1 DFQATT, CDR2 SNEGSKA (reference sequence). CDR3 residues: CSARDGGGPSYEQYF. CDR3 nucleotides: TGCAGTGCTAGAGATGGGGGGGGGCCCTCCTACGAGCAGTACTTC.

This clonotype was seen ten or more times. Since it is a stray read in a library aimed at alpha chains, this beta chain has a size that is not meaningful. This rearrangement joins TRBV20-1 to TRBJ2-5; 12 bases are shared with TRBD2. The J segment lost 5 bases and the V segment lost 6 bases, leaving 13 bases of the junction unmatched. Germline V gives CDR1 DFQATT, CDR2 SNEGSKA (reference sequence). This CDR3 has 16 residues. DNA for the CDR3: TGCAGTGCCATCGACCTAGCGGGGGGGCCACAGGAGACCCAGTACTTC. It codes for CSAIDLAGGPQETQYF.

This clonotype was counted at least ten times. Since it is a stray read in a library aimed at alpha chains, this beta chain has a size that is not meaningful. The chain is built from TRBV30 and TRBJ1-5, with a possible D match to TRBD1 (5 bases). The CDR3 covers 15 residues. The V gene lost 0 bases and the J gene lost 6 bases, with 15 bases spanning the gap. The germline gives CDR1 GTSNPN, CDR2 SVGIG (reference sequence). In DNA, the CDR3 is TGTGCCTGGAGTGTAGGGACGGGAGAAGGTCAGCCCCAGCATTTT. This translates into CAWSVGTGEGQPQHF.

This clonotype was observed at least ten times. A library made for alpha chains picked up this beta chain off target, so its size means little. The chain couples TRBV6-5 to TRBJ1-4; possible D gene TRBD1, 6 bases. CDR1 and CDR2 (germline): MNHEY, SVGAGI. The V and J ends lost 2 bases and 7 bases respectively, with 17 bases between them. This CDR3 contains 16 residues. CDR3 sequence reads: CASSYQSNRVGEKLFF. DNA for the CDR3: TGTGCCAGCAGTTACCAAAGTAACAGGGTTGGTGAAAAACTGTTTTTT.

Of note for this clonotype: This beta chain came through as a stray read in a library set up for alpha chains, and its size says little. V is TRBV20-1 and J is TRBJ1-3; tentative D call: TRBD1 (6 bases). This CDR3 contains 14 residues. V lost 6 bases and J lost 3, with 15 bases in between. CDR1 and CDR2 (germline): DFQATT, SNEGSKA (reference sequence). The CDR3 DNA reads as TGCAGTGCCCAACAGGGCGCAGTTGGAAACACCATATATTTT. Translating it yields CSAQQGAVGNTIYF.

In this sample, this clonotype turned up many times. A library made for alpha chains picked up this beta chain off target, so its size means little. CDR3 residues: CASSLRQTQGGGYTF. The DNA for the CDR3 is TGTGCCAGCAGTCTCCGACAGACCCAGGGGGGTGGCTACACCTTC. This chain joins TRBV12-3 or TRBV12-4 and TRBJ1-2; 7 positions match TRBD1. There are 15 residues in the CDR3. V lost 5 bases, J lost 7 bases, and 13 bases stayed unmatched.

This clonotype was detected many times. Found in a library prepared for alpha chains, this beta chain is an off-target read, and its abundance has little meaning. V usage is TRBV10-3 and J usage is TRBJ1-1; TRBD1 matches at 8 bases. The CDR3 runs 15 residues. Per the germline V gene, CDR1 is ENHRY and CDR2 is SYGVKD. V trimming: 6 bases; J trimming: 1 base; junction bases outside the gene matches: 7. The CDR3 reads CAISFFGQGNTEAFF. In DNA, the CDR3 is TGTGCCATCAGCTTCTTCGGACAGGGGAACACTGAAGCTTTCTTT.

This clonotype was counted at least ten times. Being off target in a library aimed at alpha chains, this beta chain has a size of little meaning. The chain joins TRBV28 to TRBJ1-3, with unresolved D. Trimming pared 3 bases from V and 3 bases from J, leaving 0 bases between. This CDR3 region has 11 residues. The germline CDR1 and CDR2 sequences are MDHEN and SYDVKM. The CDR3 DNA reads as TGTGCCAGCAGTTTTGGAAACACCATATATTTT. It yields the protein CASSFGNTIYF.

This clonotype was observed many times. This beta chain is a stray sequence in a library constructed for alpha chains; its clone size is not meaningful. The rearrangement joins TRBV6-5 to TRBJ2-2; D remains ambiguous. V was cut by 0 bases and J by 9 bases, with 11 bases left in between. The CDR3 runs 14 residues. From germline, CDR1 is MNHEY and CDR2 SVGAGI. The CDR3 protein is CASSYSGSRRELFF. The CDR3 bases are TGTGCCAGCAGTTACTCAGGGTCCCGACGGGAGCTGTTTTTT.

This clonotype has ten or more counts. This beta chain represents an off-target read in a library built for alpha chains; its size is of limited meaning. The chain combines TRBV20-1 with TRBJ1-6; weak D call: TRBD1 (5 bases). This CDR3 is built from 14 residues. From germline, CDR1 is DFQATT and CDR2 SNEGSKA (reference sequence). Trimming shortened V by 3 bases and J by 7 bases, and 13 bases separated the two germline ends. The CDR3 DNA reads TGCAGTGCTAGTCTCCAGGGCGCGAATTCACCCCTCCACTTT. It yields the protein CSASLQGANSPLHF.

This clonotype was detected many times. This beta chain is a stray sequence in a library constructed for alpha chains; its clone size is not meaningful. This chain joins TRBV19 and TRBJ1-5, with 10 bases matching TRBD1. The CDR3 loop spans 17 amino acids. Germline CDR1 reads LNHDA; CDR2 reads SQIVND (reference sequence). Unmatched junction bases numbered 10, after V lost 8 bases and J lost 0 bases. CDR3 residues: CASHGTGAVYSNQPQHF. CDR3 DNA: TGTGCCAGTCACGGGACAGGGGCCGTTTATAGCAATCAGCCCCAGCATTTT.

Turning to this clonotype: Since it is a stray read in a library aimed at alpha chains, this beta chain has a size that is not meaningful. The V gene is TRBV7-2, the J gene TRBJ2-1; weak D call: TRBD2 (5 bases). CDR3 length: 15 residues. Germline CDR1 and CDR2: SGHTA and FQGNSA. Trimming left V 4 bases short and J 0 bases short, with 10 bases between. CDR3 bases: TGTGCCAGCAGCTCCAGACTACGCTCCTACAATGAGCAGTTCTTC. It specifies CASSSRLRSYNEQFF.

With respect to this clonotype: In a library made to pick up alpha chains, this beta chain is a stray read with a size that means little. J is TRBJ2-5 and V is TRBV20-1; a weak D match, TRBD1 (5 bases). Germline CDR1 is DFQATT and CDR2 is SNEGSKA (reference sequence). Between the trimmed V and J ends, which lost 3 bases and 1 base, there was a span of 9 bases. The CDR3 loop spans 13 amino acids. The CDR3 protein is CSASIRAQETQYF. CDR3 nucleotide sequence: TGCAGTGCTAGTATCAGGGCCCAAGAGACCCAGTACTTC.

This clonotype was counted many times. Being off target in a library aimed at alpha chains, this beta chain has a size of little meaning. CDR3 amino acids: CASSQDRGATNYGYTF. In DNA, the CDR3 is TGCGCCAGCAGCCAAGACAGGGGGGCGACTAACTATGGCTACACCTTC. The V gene is TRBV4-3, the J gene TRBJ1-2, with 7 bases lining up with TRBD1. CDR3 length: 16 residues. The junction had 4 bases not matched to a gene; V was cut back by 0 bases and J by 0 bases. The germline V gene has CDR1 LGHNA and CDR2 YSLEER.

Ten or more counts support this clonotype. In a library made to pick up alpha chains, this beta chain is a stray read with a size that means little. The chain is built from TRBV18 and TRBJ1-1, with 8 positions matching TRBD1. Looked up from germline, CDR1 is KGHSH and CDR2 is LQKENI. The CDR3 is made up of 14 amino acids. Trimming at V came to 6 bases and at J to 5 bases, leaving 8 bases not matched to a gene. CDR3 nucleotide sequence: TGTGCCAGCTCTCCAGGGGGCAGGGGAACTGAAGCTTTCTTT. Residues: CASSPGGRGTEAFF. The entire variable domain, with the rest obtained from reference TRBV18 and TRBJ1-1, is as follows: NAGVMQNPRHLVRRRGQEARLRCSPMKGHSHVYWYRQLPEEGLKFMVYLQKENIIDESGMPKERFSAEFPKEGPSILRIQQVVRGDSAAYFCASSPGGRGTEAFFGQGTRLTVV.